This T cell receptor (beta chain) was observed in a study of regulatory T cells in long-lasting Graves disease. Worth noting for this clonotype: Its target is unknown.

Building the TCR beta libraries relied on iRepertoire HTBI primers, and CDR3 regions underwent Arm-PCR. TCRdb ran MiXCR on the multiplex PCR reads and lists one entry per CDR3 protein. The table lists around 500,000 distinct CDR3 sequences, about 13% of them singletons. Germline assignment: CDR1 MNHNS and CDR2 SASEGT. V shed 5 bases and J shed 8 bases, with 13 bases lying between them. This CDR3 is 13 amino acids long. The sample's time point: newly diagnosed GD, antithyroid drugs for less than 3 months. The TCR library was prepared using RNA isolated from PBMCs. Tubes containing EDTA received about 9.7 milliliters of drawn peripheral blood. General study findings and limits: Persistent disease favored TRBV28, TRBJ1-2 and TRBJ2-5.

The data were also submitted as part of a second study, on T cells in Graves' hyperthyroidism and ophthalmopathy.

V usage is TRBV6-1 and J usage is TRBJ2-1; tentatively, D is TRBD2 (5 bases). The specimen was peripheral blood mononuclear cells (PBMCs), collected at new diagnosis, from a patient treated with antithyroid drugs. The sequence came from a man between 25 and 39 years old with Graves disease. CDR3 amino acids: CASSTGWRYEQFF. CDR3 DNA sequence: TGTGCCAGCAGTACGGGATGGCGTTATGAGCAGTTCTTC.